The subject of this entry is one T cell receptor beta chain. The RNA input was about 0.5 to 1 ug, and it was reverse transcribed with random hexamers. immunoSEQ multiplex PCR amplified TCR beta CDR3 across 54 Vbeta, 13 Jbeta. TCRdb independently ran MiXCR on the immunoSEQ multiplex PCR reads; one entry per CDR3 protein. Among about 250,000 distinct CDR3 sequences listed, roughly 95% were seen once. The source of the sample is a study of CD8 T cells in Susac syndrome. The CDR3 extends over 12 amino acids. J lost 8 bases, V lost 3 bases, and 1 base had no gene match. Germline CDR1 and CDR2: LGHDT and YNNKEL (reference sequence). Sequencing targeted TCR beta in T cells from blood (CD8+ and CD4+). Relapsing-remitting disease, either stable or active, was present in the multiple sclerosis controls, who were treatment-naive patients. CD8+ and CD4+ T cells were negatively isolated; TEMRA cells were FACS-enriched.

This clonotype was obtained from a human donor with multiple sclerosis. The sequenced sample consisted of CD4+ T cells from PBMCs. The chain employs TRBV3-1 and TRBJ1-2, with TRBD1 matching 9 bases. CDR3 region: CASSQGQGGYTF. The DNA of the CDR3 is TGTGCCAGCAGCCAGGGACAGGGCGGCTACACCTTC.